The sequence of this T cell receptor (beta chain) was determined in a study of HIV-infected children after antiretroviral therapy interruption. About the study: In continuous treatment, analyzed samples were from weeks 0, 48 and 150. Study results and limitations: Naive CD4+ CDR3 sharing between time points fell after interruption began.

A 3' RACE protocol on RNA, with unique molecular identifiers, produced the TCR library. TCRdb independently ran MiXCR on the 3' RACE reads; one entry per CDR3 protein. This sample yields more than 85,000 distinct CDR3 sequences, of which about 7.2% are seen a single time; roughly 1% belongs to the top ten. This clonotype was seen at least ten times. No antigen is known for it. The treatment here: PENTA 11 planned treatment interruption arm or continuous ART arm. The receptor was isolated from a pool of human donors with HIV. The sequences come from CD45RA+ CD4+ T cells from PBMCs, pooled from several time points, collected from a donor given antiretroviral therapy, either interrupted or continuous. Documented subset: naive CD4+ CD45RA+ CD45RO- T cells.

In DNA, the CDR3 is TGTGCCAGCAGCCACGGAGCGACCCAGTACTTC. Amino acids: CASSHGATQYF. This chain joins TRBV6-4 and TRBJ2-5; no clear D gene. Trimming left V 6 bases short and J 7 bases short, with 9 bases between. The length of the CDR3 is 11 residues. From germline, CDR1 is MRHNA and CDR2 SNTAGT.